The entry below gives a single T cell receptor (beta chain) sequence along with its context. These data are taken from a study of blood T cell repertoires in COVID-19. Turning to the study itself: Acute-phase and convalescent COVID-19 samples originated in the United States, Italy and Spain. PBMCs, B-cell-depleted T cells, or T cells provided the cDNA or gDNA that made up the material.

In the original processing: Amplification with reference gene primers provided the estimates of nucleated cell counts. Using immunoSEQ multiplex PCR, the repertoire was profiled, and TCRdb retains in-frame clones only, with some absent. V and J calls plus clone size are reproduced from that table; the DNA served to infer D and trimming. The data show 70,000 to 95,000 clones, with almost 90% seen just once and roughly 5% held by the top ten. The ends lost 2 bases at V and 1 base at J; junction bases unmatched: 12. The CDR3 totals 18 residues. From germline, CDR1 is LNHDA and CDR2 SQIVND (reference sequence).

The sequence was collected from a woman older than 75 with acute or convalescent COVID-19. The genes are TRBV19 and TRBJ2-3; 7 bases fit TRBD2. Sample: peripheral blood. Here the CDR3 reads CASSIFFRAGVRTDTQYF. Here the CDR3 DNA reads TGTGCCAGTAGTATATTCTTTCGGGCGGGGGTTCGCACAGATACGCAGTATTTT. The complete variable domain, with remaining parts taken from reference TRBV19 and TRBJ2-3, reads DGGITQSPKYLFRKEGQNVTLSCEQNLNHDAMYWYRQDPGQGLRLIYYSQIVNDFQKGDIAEGYSVSREKKESFPLTVTSAQKNPTAFYLCASSIFFRAGVRTDTQYFGPGTRLTVL.